This entry concerns a single T cell receptor (beta chain). This sample was taken from a study of blood T cell repertoires in COVID-19. Study information: Nucleic acid was either cDNA or gDNA, and it came from T cells, B-cell-depleted T cells, or PBMCs.

Methods used by the authors: Researchers report that nucleated cell counts were estimated from reference gene primer amplification. Assay: immunoSEQ multiplex PCR; the TCRdb copy retains only in-frame clones and omits some. D and trimming were read from the DNA, whereas the V and J calls and clone size are those reported in that table. The sample lists 300,000 to 450,000 clones, around 87% seen once, with 3% in the top ten. CDR3 length: 14 residues. Germline V gene sequence: CDR1 MDHEN, CDR2 SYDVKM. Deletions cut 2 bases from V and 7 bases from J, with 14 bases between. The sample taken for sequencing was peripheral blood. This sequence originates from a human donor in a cohort sampled during active COVID-19. The V and J genes are TRBV28 and TRBJ1-1; the D gene is possibly TRBD1 (5 bases). The CDR3 loop reads CASSLGAGRGEAFF. CDR3 sequence (DNA): TGTGCCAGCAGTTTAGGGGCAGGGCGGGGTGAAGCTTTCTTT.